What follows are 17 T cell receptor beta chains derived from one specimen sequenced in a study of cytomegalovirus exposure and HLA in healthy donors. The PCR employed 60 Vbeta primers together with 13 Jbeta primers. Clones were read by immunoSEQ multiplex PCR, and TCRdb kept only the in-frame ones, dropping some. The sample carries roughly 140,000 clones, over 60% recorded once. Material for sequencing was PBMCs. All receptors come from a woman in her thirties in good health and CMV-seropositive.

V and J are TRBV5-1 and TRBJ1-2, with D tentatively TRBD1 (6 bases). Trimming took 0 bases from V and 6 from J, leaving 9 bases between them. The CDR3 runs to 13 residues. Germline CDR1 is SGHRS and CDR2 is YFSETQ. CDR3 nucleotide sequence: TGCGCCAGCAGCTTGGAGCCAGGGGATGGCTACACCTTC. It yields the protein CASSLEPGDGYTF.

The chain recombines TRBV4-1 with TRBJ1-2, with a tentative D call TRBD1 (6 bases). Deletions cut 0 bases from V and 5 bases from J, with 10 bases between. The CDR3 extends over 14 amino acids. Germline CDR1 and CDR2: MGHRA and YSYEKL. The DNA of the CDR3 is TGCGCCAGCAGCCAAGAACTAGGGACATATGGCTACACCTTC. Protein product: CASSQELGTYGYTF.

The V gene is TRBV6-1, the J gene TRBJ1-5, with unresolved D. This CDR3 has 13 residues. CDR1 and CDR2 (germline): MNHNS, SASEGT. The V gene lost 2 bases and the J gene lost 5 bases, with 7 bases spanning the gap. The DNA of the CDR3 is TGTGCCAGCAGTGAAACAGAAGATCAGCCCCAGCATTTT. It yields the protein CASSETEDQPQHF.

The sample holds one count of this clone. V usage is TRBV6-5 and J usage is TRBJ2-1, with 9 positions matching TRBD1. Germline V lookup: CDR1 MNHEY, CDR2 SVGAGI. The junction had 9 bases not matched to a gene; V was cut back by 3 bases and J by 9 bases. The CDR3 is made up of 15 amino acids. The CDR3 is CASSYYVQGAGEQFF. In DNA form, the CDR3 reads TGTGCCAGCAGTTATTACGTACAGGGGGCAGGTGAGCAGTTCTTC.

This clone was detected only a few times. The chain joins TRBV2 to TRBJ2-1, with 9 bases identical to TRBD2. The germline gives CDR1 SNHLY, CDR2 FYNNEI. Trimming took 3 bases from V and 4 from J; bases not matched to a gene: 4. This CDR3 has 15 amino acids. Here the CDR3 DNA reads TGTGCCAGCAGTGACTCTAGCGGGGCGTACAATGAGCAGTTCTTC. This sequence encodes CASSDSSGAYNEQFF.

This clone appeared a single time. The chain has TRBV6-1 and TRBJ1-6, with a tentative D call TRBD1 (5 bases). The V gene lost 1 base and the J gene lost 7 bases, with 14 bases spanning the gap. CDR3 size: 16 residues. In germline, CDR1 is MNHNS, CDR2 SASEGT. The CDR3 here is CASSEGSLGRNSPLHF. CDR3 bases: TGTGCCAGCAGTGAAGGGTCTCTGGGGCGAAATTCACCCCTCCACTTT.

The rearrangement uses TRBV28 and TRBJ1-2; perhaps TRBD1 as D (5 bases). Germline lookup yields CDR1 MDHEN and CDR2 SYDVKM. V dropped 3 bases and J dropped 8 bases, with 16 bases sitting between them. The CDR3 contains 14 residues. The CDR3 bases are TGTGCCAGCAGTTTTAGGGGCTCCCTACGGGGCTACACCTTC. This codes for CASSFRGSLRGYTF.

The chain has TRBV6-1 and TRBJ1-1; 8 positions agree with TRBD1. CDR1 and CDR2 from the germline V gene are MNHNS and SASEGT. This CDR3 has 18 amino acids. The V segment lost 1 base and the J segment 1 base; nucleotides outside the gene matches: 11. The CDR3 region is CASSEGLDREYRNTEAFF. CDR3 in DNA: TGTGCCAGCAGTGAAGGATTGGACAGGGAGTATCGGAACACTGAAGCTTTCTTT.

The chain joins TRBV6-6 to TRBJ1-2; 7 bases are shared with TRBD1. V trimming: 7 bases; J trimming: 7 bases; junction bases outside the gene matches: 6. Germline V gene data show CDR1 as MNHNY and CDR2 as SVGAGI (reference sequence). The CDR3 totals 12 residues. The CDR3, as DNA: TGTGCCAGCACCTTAGACAGGGCTGGCTACACCTTC. The encoded protein is CASTLDRAGYTF.

V usage is TRBV6-1 and J usage is TRBJ2-3; unclear D gene. The ends were cut back, 1 base at V and 4 bases at J, with 15 bases in the middle. CDR1 is MNHNS, CDR2 SASEGT, per germline. The CDR3 loop spans 16 amino acids. The CDR3 coding sequence is TGTGCCAGCAGTGAAGACGACTTAGGAATTTCAGATACGCAGTATTTT. Residues: CASSEDDLGISDTQYF.

This clone was detected once. The chain joins TRBV2 to TRBJ1-5, with TRBD1 matching over 10 bases. The J segment lost 5 bases and the V segment lost 5 bases, leaving 3 bases of the junction unmatched. Germline V gene lookup returns CDR1 SNHLY and CDR2 FYNNEI. The CDR3 is made up of 14 amino acids. This chain's CDR3 is CASSRGQGYQPQHF. The CDR3 DNA sequence: TGTGCCAGCAGTAGGGGACAGGGGTATCAGCCCCAGCATTTT.

This clone turned up a few times. This chain connects TRBV5-1 to TRBJ1-4, with a weak D call TRBD1 (6 bases). Germline CDR1 is SGHRS and CDR2 is YFSETQ. The germline V and J ends were trimmed by 2 bases and 3 bases, with 11 bases remaining between them. The CDR3 has 15 residues. The CDR3 spells CASSFLTGSNEKLFF. DNA of the CDR3: TGCGCCAGCAGCTTTTTAACAGGGTCTAATGAAAAACTGTTTTTT. Full variable domain (rest looked up from reference TRBV5-1 and TRBJ1-4): KAGVTQTPRYLIKTRGQQVTLSCSPISGHRSVSWYQQTPGQGLQFLFEYFSETQRNKGNFPGRFSGRQFSNSRSEMNVSTLELGDSALYLCASSFLTGSNEKLFFGSGTQLSVL.

This clone was counted a few times. The rearrangement uses TRBV14 and TRBJ1-4, with unresolved D. In germline, CDR1 is SGHDN, CDR2 FVKESK. V lost 4 bases and J 0 bases, leaving 3 bases between the germline ends. This CDR3 comprises 13 residues. The CDR3 region has the DNA TGTGCCAGCAGCCCCGCAACTAATGAAAAACTGTTTTTT. Protein product: CASSPATNEKLFF.

The rearrangement links TRBV19 to TRBJ1-1, with 8 nucleotides matching TRBD1. Looked up from germline, CDR1 is LNHDA and CDR2 is SQIVND (reference sequence). Trimming cost V 6 bases and J 10 bases; bases outside gene matches: 10. This CDR3 has 13 residues. The CDR3 DNA reads as TGTGCCAGTAGGCACAGGGGGGGATTGGGAGCTTTCTTT. This codes for CASRHRGGLGAFF.

The chain is built from TRBV19 and TRBJ1-2; TRBD1 is a possible D gene (6 bases). The CDR3 spans 15 residues. Germline lookup yields CDR1 LNHDA and CDR2 SQIVND (reference sequence). Trimming took off 8 bases at V and 8 bases at J, with 24 bases between the two ends. This chain's CDR3 is CASHQGGDGSIGYTF. The CDR3 DNA sequence: TGTGCCAGTCATCAAGGGGGGGACGGGTCAATCGGCTACACCTTC.

The chain has TRBV7-3 and TRBJ2-1, with unresolved D. V was pared by 1 base and J by 7 bases, with 8 bases between. CDR1 and CDR2 (germline): SGHTA, FQGTGA. This CDR3 has 13 residues. The CDR3 sequence is CASSLIDGNEQFF. Here the CDR3 DNA reads TGTGCCAGCAGCTTAATAGACGGGAATGAGCAGTTCTTC.

The J gene is TRBJ2-7, the V gene TRBV5-8, with a tentative D call TRBD1 (6 bases). V lost 0 bases and J lost 3, with 10 bases in between. Germline CDR1 SGHTS, CDR2 YDEGEE. The CDR3 covers 14 residues. The CDR3 loop is CASSLEGHIYEQYF. CDR3 DNA sequence: TGTGCCAGCAGCTTGGAGGGACACATCTACGAGCAGTACTTC.